This T cell receptor (beta chain) was captured in a study of cytomegalovirus exposure and HLA in healthy donors. With respect to this clone: Its antigen is undetermined.

Study results and caveats: The only immune exposure information that was available was CMV serostatus.

The PCR used 60 Vbeta and 13 Jbeta primers. Sequencing used immunoSEQ multiplex PCR; TCRdb keeps in-frame clones, though not all of them. The profile shows about 140,000 clones, around 80% of them singletons. The V and J ends lost 5 bases and 0 bases respectively, with 17 bases between them. Germline V lookup: CDR1 MDHEN, CDR2 SYDVKM. This CDR3 comprises 17 residues. The sample taken for sequencing was PBMCs. The V and J genes are TRBV28 and TRBJ1-5; perhaps TRBD1 as D (6 bases). The TCR sequence derives from a man in his late teens or twenties in good health and CMV-seropositive. Written as DNA, the CDR3 is TGTGCCAGCAGTCGGACAGCCCGAAGATATAGCAATCAGCCCCAGCATTTT. This encodes CASSRTARRYSNQPQHF.